This record concerns one T cell receptor (beta chain) sequence. The CDR3 spans 15 residues. Trimming removed 6 bases at V and 9 bases at J, with 18 bases between. In germline, CDR1 is LNHDA, CDR2 SQIVND (reference sequence). The data were obtained in a study of blood T cell repertoires in COVID-19. Overall study context: Material from acute and convalescent COVID-19 was sourced from the United States, Italy and Spain. Nucleic acid was either cDNA or gDNA, and it came from T cells, B-cell-depleted T cells, or PBMCs.

In the study's own analysis: Researchers report that nucleated cell counts were estimated from reference gene primer amplification. Generated by immunoSEQ multiplex PCR, the TCRdb table keeps only in-frame clones and is missing some. V, J and clone size reflect that table, while D and trimming were determined from the DNA. The table shows 50,000 or so clones, with about 89% occurring only once. The rearrangement joins TRBV19 to TRBJ1-6; tentatively, D is TRBD1 (5 bases). This TCR was sampled from a human donor in a cohort sampled during active COVID-19. What was sequenced was peripheral blood. The CDR3, as DNA: TGTGCCAGTAGCTTGAATGGGGGGGGGATTTCACCCCTCCACTTT. It translates to CASSLNGGGISPLHF.